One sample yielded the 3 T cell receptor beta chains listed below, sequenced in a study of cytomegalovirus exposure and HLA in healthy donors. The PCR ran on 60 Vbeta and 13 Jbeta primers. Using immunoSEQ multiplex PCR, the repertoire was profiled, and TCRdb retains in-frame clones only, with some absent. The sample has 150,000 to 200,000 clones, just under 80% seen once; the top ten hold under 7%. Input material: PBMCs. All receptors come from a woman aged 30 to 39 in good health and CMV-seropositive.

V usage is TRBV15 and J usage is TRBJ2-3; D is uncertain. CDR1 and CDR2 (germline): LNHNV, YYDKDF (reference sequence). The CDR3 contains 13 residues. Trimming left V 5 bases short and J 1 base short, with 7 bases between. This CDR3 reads CATSQLGTDTQYF. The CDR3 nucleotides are TGTGCCACCAGCCAACTGGGCACAGATACGCAGTATTTT.

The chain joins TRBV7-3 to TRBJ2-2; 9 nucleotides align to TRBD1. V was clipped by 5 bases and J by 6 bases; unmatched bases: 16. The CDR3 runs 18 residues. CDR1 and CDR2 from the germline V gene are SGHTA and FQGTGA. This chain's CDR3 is CASSPSIHRGRLSGELFF. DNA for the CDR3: TGTGCCAGCAGCCCTTCTATTCACAGGGGGCGCTTATCCGGGGAGCTGTTTTTT.

In DNA form, the CDR3 reads TGTGCCAGCAGGCCGGGAAGCTCCTATAATTCACCCCTCCACTTT. It translates to CASRPGSSYNSPLHF. The genes are TRBV6-1 and TRBJ1-6; D remains unclear. Between the trimmed V and J ends, which lost 6 bases and 0 bases, there was a span of 9 bases. This CDR3 comprises 15 residues. Germline CDR1 is MNHNS and CDR2 is SASEGT.